These T cell receptor beta chains were read from a single sample in a study of neoadjuvant anti-PD-1 for oral cavity cancer. TCRdb's copy holds only in-frame clones and misses some; the assay was immunoSEQ multiplex PCR. The table has 13,000 or so clones, over 70% seen once; the top ten hold 2% to 3%. This sample comprised PBMCs, obtained after nivolumab (anti-PD-1) treatment. The origin of the receptors is a person between 40 and 85 years old with oral cavity squamous cell carcinoma. The CDR3 runs from the conserved cysteine through the conserved F or W. A D gene is named only where the DNA matches it firmly. Clone size is stated in some rows and not others, as once, few, many or a class when expanded.

d_gene | j_gene | v_gene | abundance | CDR3nt | CDR3aa
TRBD2 | TRBJ2-1 | TRBV11-2 | few | TGTGCCAGCAGCCCCAGCGGGAGGGCCTTCTACAATGAGCAGTTCTTC | CASSPSGRAFYNEQFF
NA | TRBJ1-1 | TRBV19 | NA | TGTGCCAGTAGCTCACCAGTGGGGGGCCCGAACACTGAAGCTTTCTTT | CASSSPVGGPNTEAFF
NA | TRBJ2-2 | TRBV9 | NA | TGTGCCAGCAGCGCCGAGTACACCGGGGAGCTGTTTTTT | CASSAEYTGELFF
NA | TRBJ1-2 | TRBV4-1 | NA | TGCGCCAGCAGCCAAGTCCTGGGCAGGAGGATCTATGGCTACACCTTC | CASSQVLGRRIYGYTF
NA | TRBJ2-3 | TRBV29-1 | NA | TGCAGCGTTGAGGGGGGGCCCACCCATACGCAGTATTTT | CSVEGGPTHTQYF
NA | TRBJ1-5 | TRBV19 | few | TGTGCCAGTAGTTTTTACATGGGGGCCCAGCATTTT | CASSFYMGAQHF
NA | TRBJ2-5 | TRBV6-1 | NA | TGTGCCAGCAGGCTGGGGAGCTTCCGGCAAGAGACCCAGTACTTC | CASRLGSFRQETQYF
NA | TRBJ1-3 | TRBV6-1 | NA | TGTGCCAGCAGTGAATATAAACTCTCCTCGGGAAACACCATATATTTT | CASSEYKLSSGNTIYF
NA | TRBJ2-1 | TRBV7-8 | NA | TGTGCCAGCAGCATCGGGGGGCACAATGAGCAGTTCTTC | CASSIGGHNEQFF
TRBD1 | TRBJ1-5 | TRBV4-1 | NA | TGCGCCAGCAGCCAAGATTGGGACAGGGTAAACCAGCCCCAGCATTTT | CASSQDWDRVNQPQHF
NA | TRBJ2-3 | TRBV5-1 | once | TGCGCCAGCAGCTTGGGTGGGGGAGAGGGTACGCAGTATTTT | CASSLGGGEGTQYF
NA | TRBJ2-1 | TRBV7-3 | NA | TGTGCCAGCAACCAACTCGGGGTAGCGGTCCGCTCCTACAATGAGCAGTTCTTC | CASNQLGVAVRSYNEQFF
NA | TRBJ1-6 | TRBV28 | NA | TGTGCCAGCAGTTCGAGAGAGGCCTATAATTCACCCCTCCACTTT | CASSSREAYNSPLHF
TRBD1 | TRBJ2-3 | TRBV19 | NA | TGTGCCAGTGGGGGACAGGGCACAGATACGCAGTATTTT | CASGGQGTDTQYF
NA | TRBJ1-1 | TRBV28 | NA | TGTGCCAGCAGTTTATGGGGATGGGAGGGCAACACTGAAGCTTTCTTT | CASSLWGWEGNTEAFF
NA | TRBJ1-2 | TRBV7-3 | NA | TGTGCCAGCAGCCCCCAGGCAGAAGCTAACTATGGCTACACCTTC | CASSPQAEANYGYTF
TRBD1 | TRBJ2-3 | TRBV2 | NA | TGTGCCAGCAAACGGGACAGGGGGAGGAATACGCAGTATTTT | CASKRDRGRNTQYF
NA | TRBJ2-5 | TRBV5-1 | NA | TGCGCCAGCGCCGCCGGCGGCTCGCAAGAGACCCAGTACTTC | CASAAGGSQETQYF
NA | TRBJ2-7 | TRBV7-9 | NA | TGTGCCAGCATGGGGTATGAGAGTCCAGGCCTCCTTTTC | CASMGYESPGLLF
NA | TRBJ2-6 | TRBV5-1 | NA | TGCGCCAGCAGCCAAACCGCGGGTGGGGCCAACGTCCTGACTTTC | CASSQTAGGANVLTF
TRBD1 | TRBJ2-5 | TRBV5-4 | NA | TGTGCCAGCAGCTTAGGGCAGGGGGCGGAGACCCAGTACTTC | CASSLGQGAETQYF
NA | TRBJ1-1 | TRBV7-3 | NA | TGTGCCAGCAGCTTATTCAGACTCCCGAACACTGAAGCTTTCTTT | CASSLFRLPNTEAFF
NA | TRBJ2-7 | TRBV11-3 | NA | TGTGCCAGCAGCTTAGACGTGGGAAGCGAGCAGTACTTC | CASSLDVGSEQYF
NA | TRBJ2-7 | TRBV7-9 | NA | TGTGCCAGCAGCTTAGCGGGAGCCGTTGGGCAGTACTTC | CASSLAGAVGQYF
NA | TRBJ1-1 | TRBV11-2 | NA | TGTGCCAGCAGTAGGGACTACACTGAAGCTTTCTTT | CASSRDYTEAFF
TRBD1 | TRBJ1-1 | TRBV7-9 | NA | TGTGCCAGCAGCTTAGCGCAGGGGGCGCGAACTGAAGCTTTCTTT | CASSLAQGARTEAFF
NA | TRBJ1-2 | TRBV27 | NA | TGTGCCAGCAGTTTCAGTACCCTGGGCGGCTACACCTTC | CASSFSTLGGYTF
NA | TRBJ1-2 | TRBV27 | few | TGTGCCAGCAGTTACGGGGGAGCCGCTAACTATGGCTACACCTTC | CASSYGGAANYGYTF
NA | TRBJ1-5 | TRBV6-4 | NA | TGTGCCAGCAGCTCCGATAGCAATCAGCCCCAGCATTTT | CASSSDSNQPQHF
NA | TRBJ2-2 | TRBV10-1 | few | TGCGCCAGCAGTGAACTACTAGAAACCGGGGAGCTGTTTTTT | CASSELLETGELFF
TRBD1 | TRBJ1-1 | TRBV6-5 | NA | TGTGCCAGTTACAGGGGGCGCGGGACTGAAGCTTTCTTT | CASYRGRGTEAFF